The 3 T cell receptor beta chains in this list originate from one sample, sequenced in a study of follicular helper T cells after annual influenza vaccination. Time point specified: 2015-2016 season, pre-vaccination. Profiling relied on immunoSEQ multiplex PCR, and the TCRdb table lists in-frame clones only, not all of them. The sample includes approximately 10,000 clones, 81% of them seen just once. Specimen: CXCR5+ CD38- circulating T follicular helper cells from blood, collected on the day of influenza vaccination. As to subset: circulating Tfh, non-naive CD4+CXCR5+PD-1+ (ICOS+CD38+ or ICOS-CD38-). These receptors were obtained from an adult who received the influenza vaccine.

The chain employs TRBV6-1 and TRBJ1-5; the D gene is possibly TRBD1 (6 bases). The germline CDR1 and CDR2 sequences are MNHNS and SASEGT. This CDR3 spans 14 amino acids. Between the trimmed V and J ends, which lost 9 bases and 0 bases, there was a span of 12 bases. The CDR3 loop is CASNPTGSNQPQHF. The CDR3 DNA reads as TGTGCCAGTAACCCGACAGGTAGCAATCAGCCCCAGCATTTT.

The chain combines TRBV28 with TRBJ1-2; 10 bases align to TRBD1. The CDR3 is 14 amino acids. The V and J ends lost 6 bases and 8 bases, in that order; junction bases with no gene match: 9. In germline, CDR1 is MDHEN, CDR2 SYDVKM. CDR3 loop: CASRRQGALGGYTF. The CDR3 bases are TGTGCCAGCAGAAGACAGGGGGCGCTGGGCGGCTACACCTTC.

This chain links TRBV6-1 with TRBJ1-1, with a possible D match to TRBD1 (6 bases). Looked up from germline, CDR1 is MNHNS and CDR2 is SASEGT. The CDR3 consists of 16 residues. V was cut by 1 base and J by 4 bases, with 16 bases left in between. CDR3 sequence: CASSEVGYGGGTEAFF. CDR3 coding DNA: TGTGCCAGCAGTGAAGTAGGGTACGGAGGGGGCACTGAAGCTTTCTTT.